Listed here is a single T cell receptor beta chain. Its antigen is not known. 13 Jbeta primers and 60 Vbeta primers were used for the PCR. The data were produced by immunoSEQ multiplex PCR, yet TCRdb's version contains in-frame clones alone and is incomplete. The repertoire holds fewer than 95,000 clones, with around 82% as singletons. The data originate from a study of cytomegalovirus exposure and HLA in healthy donors. General study findings and limits: The authors enumerated around 150 TCR beta chains as linked to cytomegalovirus.

The trim removed 1 base at V and 1 base at J, leaving 0 bases unmatched. This CDR3 contains 13 residues. CDR1 and CDR2 (germline): SQVTM, ANQGSEA. This TCR was recovered from a man aged 18 to 35 in good health and CMV-seronegative. The chain recombines TRBV29-1 with TRBJ1-1, with 7 nucleotides matching TRBD1. The sequenced sample was PBMCs. This CDR3 reads CSVEGQGNTEAFF. CDR3 nucleotides: TGCAGCGTTGAAGGACAGGGGAACACTGAAGCTTTCTTT.